This T cell receptor (beta chain) was identified in a study of shared clonotypes between healthy human individuals. Across the study: A few men and two women, aged 18 to 49, were donors. Points from the study as a whole: A limitation of the genetic and exposure-history diversity represented arose from few donors.

This clone appeared once. The target antigen is unknown. Data came from immunoSEQ multiplex PCR; TCRdb stores just in-frame clones and leaves some out. The sample holds approximately 2.3 million clones; about 92% are singletons and the top ten take approximately 0.4%. Germline loops: CDR1 KGHSH, CDR2 LQKENI. The CDR3 covers 12 residues. Trimming cost V 2 bases and J 4 bases, with 5 bases left between them. This clonotype originated in a man younger than 35 in good health. Some clones in this sample may be carry-over from other donors' samples. Sample: naive CD4+ T cells from PBMCs. Subset here: CD45RA+ positively selected. V gene TRBV18 combines with J gene TRBJ2-5; D gene ambiguous. Here the CDR3 reads CASSPMRETQYF. As DNA, the CDR3 is TGTGCCAGCTCACCAATGCGAGAGACCCAGTACTTC.